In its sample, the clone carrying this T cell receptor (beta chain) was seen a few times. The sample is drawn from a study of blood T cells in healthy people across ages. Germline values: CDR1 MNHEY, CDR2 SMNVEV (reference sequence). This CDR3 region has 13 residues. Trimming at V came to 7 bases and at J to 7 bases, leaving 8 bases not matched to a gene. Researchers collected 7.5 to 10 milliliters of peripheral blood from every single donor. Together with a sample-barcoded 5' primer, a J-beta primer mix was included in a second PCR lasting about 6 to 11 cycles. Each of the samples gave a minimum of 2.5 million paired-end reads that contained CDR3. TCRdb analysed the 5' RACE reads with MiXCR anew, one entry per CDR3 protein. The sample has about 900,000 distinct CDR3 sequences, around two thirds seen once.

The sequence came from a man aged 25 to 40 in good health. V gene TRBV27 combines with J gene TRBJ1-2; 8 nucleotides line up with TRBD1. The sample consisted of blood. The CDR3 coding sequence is TGTGCCAGCACCAACCAGGGGGCTCGTGGCTACACCTTC. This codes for CASTNQGARGYTF.